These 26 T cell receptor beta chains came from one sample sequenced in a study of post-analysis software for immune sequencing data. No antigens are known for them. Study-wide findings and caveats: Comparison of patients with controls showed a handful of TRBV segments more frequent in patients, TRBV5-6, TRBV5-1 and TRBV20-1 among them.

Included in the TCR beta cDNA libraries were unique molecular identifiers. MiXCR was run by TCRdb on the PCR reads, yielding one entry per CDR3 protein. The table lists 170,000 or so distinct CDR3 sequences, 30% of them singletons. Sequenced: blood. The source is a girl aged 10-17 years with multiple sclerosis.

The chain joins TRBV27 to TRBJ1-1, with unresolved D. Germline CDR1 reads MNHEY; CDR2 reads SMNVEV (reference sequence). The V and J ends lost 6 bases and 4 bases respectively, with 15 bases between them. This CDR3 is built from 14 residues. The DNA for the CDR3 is TGTGCCAGCAGCTGCGGGATATCGATCACTGAAGCTTTCTTT. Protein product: CASSCGISITEAFF.

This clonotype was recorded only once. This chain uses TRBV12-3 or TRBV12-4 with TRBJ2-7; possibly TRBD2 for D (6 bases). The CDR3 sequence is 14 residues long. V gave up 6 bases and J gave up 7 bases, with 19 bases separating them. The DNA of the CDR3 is TGTGCCAGCAGGCCGATAGAGGGACTGGGGGAGCAGTACTTC. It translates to CASRPIEGLGEQYF.

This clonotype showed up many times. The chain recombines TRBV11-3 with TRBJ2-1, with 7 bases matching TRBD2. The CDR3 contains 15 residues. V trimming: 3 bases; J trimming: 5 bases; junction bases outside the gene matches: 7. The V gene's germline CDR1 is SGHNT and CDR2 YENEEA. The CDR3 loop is CASSFHGRSHNEQFF. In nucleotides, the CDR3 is TGTGCCAGCAGCTTTCACGGGAGGTCCCACAATGAGCAGTTCTTC.

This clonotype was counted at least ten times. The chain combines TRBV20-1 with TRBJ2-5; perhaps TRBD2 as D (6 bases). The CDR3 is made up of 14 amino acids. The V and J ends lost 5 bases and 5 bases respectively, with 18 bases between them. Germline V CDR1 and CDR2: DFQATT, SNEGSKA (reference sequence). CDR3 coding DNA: TGCAGTGCTCCCGCGGACCCGGCGGGGGAGACCCAGTACTTC. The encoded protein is CSAPADPAGETQYF.

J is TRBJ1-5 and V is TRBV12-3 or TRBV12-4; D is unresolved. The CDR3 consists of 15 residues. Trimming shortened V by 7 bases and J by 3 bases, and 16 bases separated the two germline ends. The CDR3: CASTTLGAYNQPQHF. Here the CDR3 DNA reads TGTGCCAGCACCACCTTAGGAGCTTACAATCAGCCCCAGCATTTT.

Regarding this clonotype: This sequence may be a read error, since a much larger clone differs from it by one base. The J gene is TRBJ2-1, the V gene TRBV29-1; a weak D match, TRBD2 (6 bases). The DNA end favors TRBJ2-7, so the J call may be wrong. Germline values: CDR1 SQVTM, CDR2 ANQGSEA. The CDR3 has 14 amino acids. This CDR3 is CSAPGDWVYNEQYF. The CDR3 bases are TGCAGCGCGCCGGGGGACTGGGTTTACAATGAGCAGTACTTC.

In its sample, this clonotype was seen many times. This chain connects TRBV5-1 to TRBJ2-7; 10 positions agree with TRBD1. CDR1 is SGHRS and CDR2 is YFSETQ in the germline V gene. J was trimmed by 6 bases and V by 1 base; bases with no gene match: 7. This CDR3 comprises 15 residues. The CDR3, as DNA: TGCGCCAGCAGCTTGAGCGGACAGGGGGTTGGCGAGCAGTACTTC. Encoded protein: CASSLSGQGVGEQYF.

The CDR3 coding sequence is TGTGCCAGCAGCCTCCATGAGCCGACAGGGACCCAGTACTTC. Translating gives CASSLHEPTGTQYF. The chain uses TRBV3-1 and TRBJ2-7; D possibly corresponds to TRBD1 (6 bases). The last part of the DNA fits TRBJ2-5 better; the J call may be wrong. This CDR3 is 14 amino acids long. Germline-derived CDR1 and CDR2 are LGHDT and YNNKEL (reference sequence).

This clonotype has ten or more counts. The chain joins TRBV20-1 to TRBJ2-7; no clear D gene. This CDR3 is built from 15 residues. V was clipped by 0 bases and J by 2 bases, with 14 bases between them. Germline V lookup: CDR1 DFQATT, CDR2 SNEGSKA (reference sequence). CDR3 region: CSARDLTHEAYEQYF. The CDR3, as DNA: TGCAGTGCTAGAGATCTGACCCATGAGGCCTACGAGCAGTACTTC.

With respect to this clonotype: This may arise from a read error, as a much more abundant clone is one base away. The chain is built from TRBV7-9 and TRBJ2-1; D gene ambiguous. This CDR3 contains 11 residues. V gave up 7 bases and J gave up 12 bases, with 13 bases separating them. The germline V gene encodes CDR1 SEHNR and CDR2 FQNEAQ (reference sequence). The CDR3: CASTPKVGQFF. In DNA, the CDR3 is TGTGCCAGCACCCCCAAGGTGGGGCAGTTCTTC.

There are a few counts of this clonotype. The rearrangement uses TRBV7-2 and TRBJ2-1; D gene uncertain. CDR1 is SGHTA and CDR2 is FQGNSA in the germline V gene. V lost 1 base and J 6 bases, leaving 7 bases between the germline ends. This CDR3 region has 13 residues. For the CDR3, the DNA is TGTGCCAGCAGCTTAGAAATAGCCAATGAGCAGTTCTTC. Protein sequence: CASSLEIANEQFF.

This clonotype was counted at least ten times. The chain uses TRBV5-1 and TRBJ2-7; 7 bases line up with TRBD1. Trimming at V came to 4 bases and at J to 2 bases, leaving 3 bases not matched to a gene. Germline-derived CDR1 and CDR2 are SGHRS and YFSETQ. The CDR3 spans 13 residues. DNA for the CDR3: TGCGCCAGCAGCGGGGACAGTCCCTACGAGCAGTACTTC. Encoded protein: CASSGDSPYEQYF. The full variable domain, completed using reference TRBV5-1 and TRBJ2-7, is KAGVTQTPRYLIKTRGQQVTLSCSPISGHRSVSWYQQTPGQGLQFLFEYFSETQRNKGNFPGRFSGRQFSNSRSEMNVSTLELGDSALYLCASSGDSPYEQYFGPGTRLTVT.

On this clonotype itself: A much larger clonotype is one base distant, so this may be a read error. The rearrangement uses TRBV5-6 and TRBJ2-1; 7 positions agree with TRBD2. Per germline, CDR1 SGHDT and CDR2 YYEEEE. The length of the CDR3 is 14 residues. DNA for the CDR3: TGTGCCAGCAGCCTCGGGGAGGGGTACAATGGGCAGTTCTTC. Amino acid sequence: CASSLGEGYNGQFF. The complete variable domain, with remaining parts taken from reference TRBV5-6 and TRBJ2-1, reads DAGVTQSPTHLIKTRGQQVTLRCSPKSGHDTVSWYQQALGQGPQFIFQYYEEEERQRGNFPDRFSGHQFPNYSSELNVNALLLGDSALYLCASSLGEGYNGQFFGPGTRLTVL.

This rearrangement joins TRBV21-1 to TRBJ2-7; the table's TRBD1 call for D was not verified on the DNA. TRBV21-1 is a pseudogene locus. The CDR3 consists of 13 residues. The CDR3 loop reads CASSIKGGYEQYF. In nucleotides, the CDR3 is TGTGCCAGCAGCATTAAAGGGGGCTACGAGCAGTACTTC.

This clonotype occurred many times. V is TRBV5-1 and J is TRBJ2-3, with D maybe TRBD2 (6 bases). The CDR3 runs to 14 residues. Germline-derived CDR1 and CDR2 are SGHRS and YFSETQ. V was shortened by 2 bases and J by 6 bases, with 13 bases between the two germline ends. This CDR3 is CASSFRDAGDTQYF. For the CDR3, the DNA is TGCGCCAGCAGCTTCCGGGACGCGGGGGATACGCAGTATTTT. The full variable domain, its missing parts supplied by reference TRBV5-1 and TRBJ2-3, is KAGVTQTPRYLIKTRGQQVTLSCSPISGHRSVSWYQQTPGQGLQFLFEYFSETQRNKGNFPGRFSGRQFSNSRSEMNVSTLELGDSALYLCASSFRDAGDTQYFGPGTRLTVL.

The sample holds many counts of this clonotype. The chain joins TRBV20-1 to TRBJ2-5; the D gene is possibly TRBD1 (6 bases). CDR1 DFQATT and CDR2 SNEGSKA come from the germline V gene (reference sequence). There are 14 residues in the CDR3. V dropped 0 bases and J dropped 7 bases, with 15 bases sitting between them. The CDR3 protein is CSARDYRDTATQYF. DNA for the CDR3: TGCAGTGCTAGAGATTATCGGGACACGGCGACCCAGTACTTC.

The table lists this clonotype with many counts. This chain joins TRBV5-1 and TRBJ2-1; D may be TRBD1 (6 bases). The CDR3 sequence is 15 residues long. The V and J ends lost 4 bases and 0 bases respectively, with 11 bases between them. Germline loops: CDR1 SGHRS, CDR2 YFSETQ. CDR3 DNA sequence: TGCGCCAGCAGCCAGGACAGAAACTCCTACAATGAGCAGTTCTTC. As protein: CASSQDRNSYNEQFF.

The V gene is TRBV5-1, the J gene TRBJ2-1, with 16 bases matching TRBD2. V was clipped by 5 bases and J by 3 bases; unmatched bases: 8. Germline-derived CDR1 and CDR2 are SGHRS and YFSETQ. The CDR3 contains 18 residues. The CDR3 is CASRFGTSGRAGYNEQFF. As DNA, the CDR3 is TGCGCCAGCAGGTTTGGGACTAGCGGGAGGGCCGGCTACAATGAGCAGTTCTTC.

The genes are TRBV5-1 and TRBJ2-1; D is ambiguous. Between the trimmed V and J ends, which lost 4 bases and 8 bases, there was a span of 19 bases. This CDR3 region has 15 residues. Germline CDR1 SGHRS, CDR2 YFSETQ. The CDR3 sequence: CASSPGPFISDEQFF. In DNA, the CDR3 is TGCGCCAGCAGCCCTGGGCCGTTCATCAGCGATGAGCAGTTCTTC. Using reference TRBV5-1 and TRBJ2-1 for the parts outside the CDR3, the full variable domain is KAGVTQTPRYLIKTRGQQVTLSCSPISGHRSVSWYQQTPGQGLQFLFEYFSETQRNKGNFPGRFSGRQFSNSRSEMNVSTLELGDSALYLCASSPGPFISDEQFFGPGTRLTVL.

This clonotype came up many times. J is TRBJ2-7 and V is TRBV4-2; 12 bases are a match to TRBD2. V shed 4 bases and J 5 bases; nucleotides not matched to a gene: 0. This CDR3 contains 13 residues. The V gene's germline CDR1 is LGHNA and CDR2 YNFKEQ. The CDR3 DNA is TGTGCCAGCAGCCGGACTAGCGGGGACGAGCAGTACTTC. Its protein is CASSRTSGDEQYF.

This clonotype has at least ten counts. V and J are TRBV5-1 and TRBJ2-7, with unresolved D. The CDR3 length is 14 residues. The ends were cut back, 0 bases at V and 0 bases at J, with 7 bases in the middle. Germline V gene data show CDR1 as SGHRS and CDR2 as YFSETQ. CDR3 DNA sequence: TGCGCCAGCAGCTTGGACGGCTACTCCTACGAGCAGTACTTC. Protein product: CASSLDGYSYEQYF.

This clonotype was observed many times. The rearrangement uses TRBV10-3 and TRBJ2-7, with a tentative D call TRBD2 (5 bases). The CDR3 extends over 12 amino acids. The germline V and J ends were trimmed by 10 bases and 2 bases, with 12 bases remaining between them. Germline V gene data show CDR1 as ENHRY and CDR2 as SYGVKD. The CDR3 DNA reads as TGTGCCACGTACAGCGGTACCTACGAGCAGTACTTC. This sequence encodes CATYSGTYEQYF.

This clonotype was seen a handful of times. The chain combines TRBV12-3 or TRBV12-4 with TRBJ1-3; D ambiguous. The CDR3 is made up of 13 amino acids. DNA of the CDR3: TGTGGGTGGGCAGCCAACCCTGGAAACACCATATATTTT. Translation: CGWAANPGNTIYF.

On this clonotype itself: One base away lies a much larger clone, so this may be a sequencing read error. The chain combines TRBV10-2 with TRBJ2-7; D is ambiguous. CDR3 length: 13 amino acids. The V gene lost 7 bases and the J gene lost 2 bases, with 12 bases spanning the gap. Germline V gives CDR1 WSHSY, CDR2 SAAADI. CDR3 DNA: TGCGCCAGCACGAGTCGGGTTCCCTACGAGCAGTACTTC. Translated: CASTSRVPYEQYF.

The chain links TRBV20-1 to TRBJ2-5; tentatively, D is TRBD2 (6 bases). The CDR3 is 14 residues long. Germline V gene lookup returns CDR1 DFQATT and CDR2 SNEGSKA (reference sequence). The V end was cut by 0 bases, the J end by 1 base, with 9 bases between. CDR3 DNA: TGCAGTGCTAGAGACGGGAGCCTCCAAGAGACCCAGTACTTC. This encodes CSARDGSLQETQYF.

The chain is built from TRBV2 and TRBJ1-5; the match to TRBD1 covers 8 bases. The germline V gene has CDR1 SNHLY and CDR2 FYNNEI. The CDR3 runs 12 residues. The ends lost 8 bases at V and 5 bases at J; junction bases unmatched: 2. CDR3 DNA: TGTGCCAGCGGACAGGGCTATCAGCCCCAGCATTTT. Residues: CASGQGYQPQHF.